This T cell receptor beta chain originates from a study of cytomegalovirus exposure and HLA in healthy donors. PCR primers comprised 60 Vbeta and 13 Jbeta primers. TCRdb keeps only in-frame clones here, not all; method: immunoSEQ multiplex PCR. The data show roughly 140,000 clones, around 75% seen once. A word on this clone: Its antigen is still unknown. The sample has other DNA sequences that encode this CDR3 too.

Germline-derived CDR1 and CDR2 are MDHEN and SYDVKM. After removal of 3 bases from V and 9 bases from J, the junction contained 3 bases not matched to a gene. The CDR3 contains 14 residues. Study results and caveats: Most of the CMV-associated TCR beta chains (in a later analysis) appeared to be HLA-restricted.

Specimen: PBMCs. The source is a woman aged 40 to 50 in good health and CMV-seronegative. The rearrangement links TRBV28 to TRBJ1-6; TRBD1 agrees at 9 bases. The CDR3: CASSLGQGSSPLHF. DNA of the CDR3: TGTGCCAGCAGTTTGGGACAGGGCTCTTCACCCCTCCACTTT.